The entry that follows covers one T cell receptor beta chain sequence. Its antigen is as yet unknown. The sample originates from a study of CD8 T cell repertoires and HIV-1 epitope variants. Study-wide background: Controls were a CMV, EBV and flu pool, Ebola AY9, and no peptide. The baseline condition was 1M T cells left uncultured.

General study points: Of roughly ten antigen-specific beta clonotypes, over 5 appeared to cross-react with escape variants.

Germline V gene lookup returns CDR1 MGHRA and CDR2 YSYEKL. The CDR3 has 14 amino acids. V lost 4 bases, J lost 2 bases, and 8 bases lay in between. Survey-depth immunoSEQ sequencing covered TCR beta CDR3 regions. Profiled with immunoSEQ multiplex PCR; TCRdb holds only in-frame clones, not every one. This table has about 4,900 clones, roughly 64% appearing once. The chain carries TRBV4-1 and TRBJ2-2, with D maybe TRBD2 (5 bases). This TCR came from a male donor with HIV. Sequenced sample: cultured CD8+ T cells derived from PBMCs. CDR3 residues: CASSLTSNTGELFF. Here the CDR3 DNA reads TGCGCCAGCAGCCTCACTAGTAACACCGGGGAGCTGTTTTTT.